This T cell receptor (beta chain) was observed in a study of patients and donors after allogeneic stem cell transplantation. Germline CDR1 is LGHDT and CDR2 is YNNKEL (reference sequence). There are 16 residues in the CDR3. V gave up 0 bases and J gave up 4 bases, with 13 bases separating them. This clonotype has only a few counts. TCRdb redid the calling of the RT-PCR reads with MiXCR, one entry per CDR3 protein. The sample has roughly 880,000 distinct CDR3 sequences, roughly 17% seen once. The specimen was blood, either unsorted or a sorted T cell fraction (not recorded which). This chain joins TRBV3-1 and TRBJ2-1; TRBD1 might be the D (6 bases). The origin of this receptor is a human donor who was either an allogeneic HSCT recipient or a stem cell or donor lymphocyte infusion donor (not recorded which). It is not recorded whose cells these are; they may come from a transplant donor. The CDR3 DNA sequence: TGTGCCAGCAGCCAAGATTTCGGACAGCCTTACAATGAGCAGTTCTTC. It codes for CASSQDFGQPYNEQFF.